Shown below are 24 T cell receptor beta chains from a single sample sequenced in a study of spatial heterogeneity in lung cancer. Time point indicated: sample taken at primary tumor resection. Unsorted tumor, nontumor lung tissue or cryopreserved PBMC supplied the whole RNA. TCRdb re-derived calls from the 5' RACE reads in MiXCR, one entry per CDR3 protein. The table shows about 92,000 distinct CDR3 sequences, with roughly 12% occurring only once. Here the sequenced sample was PBMCs, taken at surgery. These receptors were obtained from a male donor with early-stage non-small cell lung cancer.

The sample holds a few counts of this clonotype. This chain connects TRBV30 to TRBJ2-2; D might be TRBD1 (6 bases). The CDR3 consists of 14 residues. Germline CDR1 is GTSNPN and CDR2 is SVGIG (reference sequence). Trimming took 0 bases from V and 3 from J, leaving 8 bases between them. The CDR3 DNA reads as TGTGCCTGGAGTGTCGGACAGCACACCGGGGAGCTGTTTTTT. This encodes CAWSVGQHTGELFF.

The chain uses TRBV5-1 and TRBJ2-5; 13 nucleotides line up with TRBD2. Looked up from germline, CDR1 is SGHRS and CDR2 is YFSETQ. Trimming at V came to 0 bases and at J to 4 bases, leaving 6 bases not matched to a gene. The CDR3 runs 17 residues. The CDR3: CASSLGLAGGLAETQYF. CDR3 in DNA: TGCGCCAGCAGCTTGGGACTAGCGGGAGGTTTAGCAGAGACCCAGTACTTC.

This clonotype came up many times. The rearrangement links TRBV20-1 to TRBJ2-6; 7 bases line up with TRBD2. The germline gives CDR1 DFQATT, CDR2 SNEGSKA (reference sequence). J lost 2 bases, V lost 3 bases, and 7 bases had no gene match. The CDR3 runs to 16 residues. CDR3 residues: CSASELTSAGANVLTF. The CDR3 region has the DNA TGCAGTGCTAGCGAACTTACTAGCGCTGGGGCCAACGTCCTGACTTTC.

This clonotype was counted at least ten times. The chain combines TRBV28 with TRBJ2-7; 8 bases agree with TRBD1. Unmatched junction bases numbered 10, after V lost 3 bases and J lost 0 bases. The CDR3 consists of 17 residues. Germline V lookup: CDR1 MDHEN, CDR2 SYDVKM. In DNA form, the CDR3 reads TGTGCCAGCAGTTTGGTAGGAGGACAGGGATACTCCTACGAGCAGTACTTC. This codes for CASSLVGGQGYSYEQYF.

CDR3 nucleotides: TGTGCCAGCAGCCGGGACCCCCTGAGCCGTCACGAGCAGTTCTTC. This translates into CASSRDPLSRHEQFF. This sequence joins TRBV28 and TRBJ2-1, with D possibly called TRBD1 or TRBD2 (5 bases each). The germline CDR1 and CDR2 sequences are MDHEN and SYDVKM. The CDR3 is made up of 15 amino acids. Between the trimmed V and J ends, which lost 6 bases and 10 bases, there was a span of 22 bases.

The rearrangement joins TRBV7-9 to TRBJ2-3; D gene unclear. V dropped 3 bases and J dropped 6 bases, with 10 bases sitting between them. The CDR3 has 13 amino acids. Germline assignment: CDR1 SEHNR and CDR2 FQNEAQ (reference sequence). This chain's CDR3 is CASSFEFSDTQYF. CDR3 bases: TGTGCCAGCAGCTTTGAATTTTCGGATACGCAGTATTTT.

At least ten counts were recorded for this clonotype. In DNA form, the CDR3 reads TGTGCCTGGAGTCGAGGGGGTGACACAGATACGCAGTATTTT. It is translated as CAWSRGGDTDTQYF. The rearrangement joins TRBV30 to TRBJ2-3, with a tentative D call TRBD1 (6 bases). The V and J ends lost 2 bases and 2 bases respectively, with 11 bases between them. This CDR3 is 14 amino acids long. Germline V lookup: CDR1 GTSNPN, CDR2 SVGIG (reference sequence).

This chain connects TRBV4-1 to TRBJ1-6; 9 bases line up with TRBD1. This CDR3 comprises 16 residues. J gave up 5 bases and V 3 bases, and 5 bases lay outside the gene matches. Germline values: CDR1 MGHRA, CDR2 YSYEKL. The CDR3 sequence is CASSHHRGPDNSPLHF. The CDR3 DNA reads TGCGCCAGCAGCCATCACAGGGGGCCTGATAATTCACCCCTCCACTTT.

J is TRBJ1-2 and V is TRBV2; 7 nucleotides match TRBD1. This CDR3 comprises 14 residues. CDR1 is SNHLY, CDR2 FYNNEI, per germline. The V and J ends lost 2 bases and 4 bases, in that order; junction bases with no gene match: 4. The CDR3 region is CASSERQGSYGYTF. CDR3 DNA: TGTGCCAGCAGTGAACGACAGGGATCCTATGGCTACACCTTC.

A few counts support this clonotype. The rearrangement uses TRBV21-1 and TRBJ1-5; no DNA check was done on the table's D call, TRBD1. TRBV21-1 is a listed pseudogene. The length of the CDR3 is 15 residues. CDR3 residues: CASSKGGTDNQPQHF. The CDR3 nucleotides read TGTGCCAGCAGCAAAGGGGGGACAGACAATCAGCCCCAGCATTTT.

This clonotype showed up many times. The J gene is TRBJ1-2, the V gene TRBV7-8; D call uncertain. The CDR3 has 16 amino acids. CDR1 and CDR2 from the germline V gene are SGHVS and FQNEAQ. The V gene lost 0 bases and the J gene lost 8 bases, with 19 bases spanning the gap. CDR3 residues: CASSLAPDIVGRGYTF. DNA of the CDR3: TGTGCCAGCAGCTTAGCGCCCGATATCGTTGGTAGAGGCTACACCTTC.

This chain uses TRBV21-1 with TRBJ2-7; no check of the table's D call, TRBD1, against the DNA was made. TRBV21-1 is noted as a pseudogene. The CDR3 extends over 16 amino acids. CDR3 amino acids: CASSKGETGGGYEQYF. In DNA form, the CDR3 reads TGTGCCAGCAGCAAAGGAGAGACAGGGGGCGGATACGAGCAGTACTTC.

This clonotype was observed a few times. The rearrangement joins TRBV28 to TRBJ1-3; D call uncertain. V was shortened by 7 bases and J by 1 base, with 11 bases between the two germline ends. Germline CDR1 is MDHEN and CDR2 is SYDVKM. The CDR3 is 14 amino acids. The CDR3 DNA reads TGTGCCAGCATCCGCCCAGATTCTGGAAACACCATATATTTT. Amino acid sequence: CASIRPDSGNTIYF.

Written as DNA, the CDR3 is TGTGCCAGCAGTTTATCCGCGACGGGTTCCTACGAGCAGTACTTC. It translates to CASSLSATGSYEQYF. The rearrangement joins TRBV27 to TRBJ2-7, with D unresolved. Deletions cut 0 bases from V and 1 base from J, with 10 bases between. Germline loops: CDR1 MNHEY, CDR2 SMNVEV (reference sequence). The CDR3 runs 15 residues.

Ten or more counts support this clonotype. The rearrangement uses TRBV18 and TRBJ2-2; 8 nucleotides line up with TRBD1. Unmatched junction bases numbered 0, after V lost 2 bases and J lost 1 base. The CDR3 consists of 15 residues. The V gene's germline CDR1 is KGHSH and CDR2 LQKENI. The CDR3, as DNA: TGTGCCAGCTCACCAGGGACAGGGAACACCGGGGAGCTGTTTTTT. Protein sequence: CASSPGTGNTGELFF.

The V call is TRBV27, the J call TRBJ2-7; TRBD1 is a possible D gene (5 bases). The length of the CDR3 is 14 residues. V shed 3 bases and J shed 0 bases, with 9 bases lying between them. CDR1 is MNHEY, CDR2 SMNVEV, per germline (reference sequence). The CDR3 sequence is CASSFRQRSYEQYF. The CDR3 region has the DNA TGTGCCAGCAGTTTCCGACAGCGCTCCTACGAGCAGTACTTC.

The table lists this clonotype with a few counts. The V gene is TRBV6-2 or TRBV6-3, the J gene TRBJ1-1; weak D call: TRBD1 (6 bases). Trimming pared 6 bases from V and 3 bases from J, leaving 17 bases between. Germline-derived CDR1 and CDR2 are MNHEY and SVGEGT. The CDR3 runs 15 residues. The CDR3, as DNA: TGTGCCAGCAGCCCCCGGGGGGCGGGGGACACTGAAGCTTTCTTT. It yields the protein CASSPRGAGDTEAFF.

This clonotype has more than one count but fewer than ten. The rearrangement uses TRBV2 and TRBJ2-5, with D unclear. The CDR3 runs 13 residues. Per the germline V gene, CDR1 is SNHLY and CDR2 is FYNNEI. V lost 4 bases, J lost 1 base, and 7 bases lay in between. This chain's CDR3 is CASSVVFQETQYF. For the CDR3, the DNA is TGTGCCAGCAGTGTTGTCTTCCAAGAGACCCAGTACTTC.

This clonotype showed up just a few times. The genes are TRBV6-2 or TRBV6-3 and TRBJ1-5; 10 bases match TRBD1. CDR3 length: 15 amino acids. The V segment lost 2 bases and the J segment 6 bases; nucleotides outside the gene matches: 4. CDR1 is MNHEY, CDR2 SVGEGT, per germline. DNA of the CDR3: TGTGCCAGCAGTTACGGGGACAGGGGTTTTCAGCCCCAGCATTTT. It codes for CASSYGDRGFQPQHF.

V usage is TRBV20-1 and J usage is TRBJ2-5, with 7 bases matching TRBD1. CDR1 and CDR2 (germline): DFQATT, SNEGSKA (reference sequence). The ends lost 5 bases at V and 4 bases at J; junction bases unmatched: 4. The CDR3 is made up of 12 amino acids. CDR3 loop: CSALRQGETQYF. Here the CDR3 DNA reads TGCAGTGCTCTTCGACAGGGAGAGACCCAGTACTTC.

This clonotype was recorded many times. The chain has TRBV5-1 and TRBJ2-3, with a tentative D call TRBD1 (6 bases). The CDR3 has 16 amino acids. Germline V gene data show CDR1 as SGHRS and CDR2 as YFSETQ. V lost 7 bases to trimming and J lost 1 base, with 19 bases between them. CDR3: CASAAARQERTDTQYF. CDR3 DNA: TGCGCCAGCGCCGCCGCCAGACAGGAACGCACAGATACGCAGTATTTT.

In this sample, this clonotype turned up a few times. This chain joins TRBV7-2 and TRBJ2-1; TRBD2 agrees at 9 bases. J was trimmed by 8 bases and V by 8 bases; bases with no gene match: 10. Germline CDR1 reads SGHTA; CDR2 reads FQGNSA. The CDR3 is made up of 14 amino acids. CDR3: CASRVAGVLDEQFF. The CDR3 region has the DNA TGTGCCAGCCGGGTAGCGGGGGTCCTCGATGAGCAGTTCTTC.

In this sample, this clonotype turned up a few times. This chain joins TRBV5-4 and TRBJ1-4; perhaps TRBD1 as D (5 bases). The CDR3 is 14 amino acids. The V end was cut by 4 bases, the J end by 8 bases, with 15 bases between. The V gene's germline CDR1 is SGHNT and CDR2 YYREEE (reference sequence). The CDR3 DNA follows: TGTGCCAGCAGCGCGGCGGGGGTGGCGGAAAAACTGTTTTTT. It encodes CASSAAGVAEKLFF.

This clonotype was detected only a few times. V is TRBV7-9 and J is TRBJ1-1; the D is unclear. Germline V gene lookup returns CDR1 SEHNR and CDR2 FQNEAQ (reference sequence). The CDR3 is 14 residues long. Trimming shortened V by 2 bases and J by 1 base, and 8 bases separated the two germline ends. The CDR3 sequence is CASSLNFGNTEAFF. The CDR3 coding sequence is TGTGCCAGCAGCTTAAATTTTGGGAACACTGAAGCTTTCTTT.